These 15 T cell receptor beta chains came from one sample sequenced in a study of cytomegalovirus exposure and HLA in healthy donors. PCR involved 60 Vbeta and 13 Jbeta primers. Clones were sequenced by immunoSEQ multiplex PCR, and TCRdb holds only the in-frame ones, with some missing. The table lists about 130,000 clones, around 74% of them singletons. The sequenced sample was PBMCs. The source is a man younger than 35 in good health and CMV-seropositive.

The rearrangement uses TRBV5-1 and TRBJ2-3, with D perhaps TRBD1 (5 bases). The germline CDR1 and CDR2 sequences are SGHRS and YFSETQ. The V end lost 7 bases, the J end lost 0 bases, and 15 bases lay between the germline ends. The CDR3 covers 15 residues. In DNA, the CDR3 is TGCGCCAGCTCCGCCCAGGGTTTGAGCACAGATACGCAGTATTTT. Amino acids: CASSAQGLSTDTQYF. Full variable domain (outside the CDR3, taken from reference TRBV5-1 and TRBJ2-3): KAGVTQTPRYLIKTRGQQVTLSCSPISGHRSVSWYQQTPGQGLQFLFEYFSETQRNKGNFPGRFSGRQFSNSRSEMNVSTLELGDSALYLCASSAQGLSTDTQYFGPGTRLTVL.

The CDR3 is CASSGSRGNNSPLHF. The CDR3 coding sequence is TGTGCCAGCAGTGGGAGCAGGGGCAATAATTCACCCCTCCACTTT. The chain joins TRBV6-5 to TRBJ1-6, with D tentatively TRBD1 (6 bases). V shed 5 bases and J shed 5 bases, with 13 bases lying between them. The CDR3 covers 15 residues. CDR1 is MNHEY, CDR2 SVGAGI, per germline.

The CDR3 nucleotides read TGTGCCAGCAGCTTAGCCCCAGGGCTGAACACTGAAGCTTTCTTT. Its translation is CASSLAPGLNTEAFF. V is TRBV7-2 and J is TRBJ1-1; D is perhaps TRBD1 (5 bases). CDR3 size: 15 residues. Per germline, CDR1 SGHTA and CDR2 FQGNSA. V lost 0 bases and J 0 bases, leaving 8 bases between the germline ends.

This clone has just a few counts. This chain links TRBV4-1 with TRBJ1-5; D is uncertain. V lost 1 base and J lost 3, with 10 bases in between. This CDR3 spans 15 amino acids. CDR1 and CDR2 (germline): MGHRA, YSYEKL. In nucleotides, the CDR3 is TGCGCCAGCAGCCAAGGAAGCGGGATCAATCAGCCCCAGCATTTT. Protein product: CASSQGSGINQPQHF.

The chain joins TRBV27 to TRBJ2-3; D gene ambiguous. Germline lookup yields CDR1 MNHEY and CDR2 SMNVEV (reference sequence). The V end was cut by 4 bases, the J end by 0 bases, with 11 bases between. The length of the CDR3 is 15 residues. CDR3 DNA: TGTGCCAGCAGTTCCATCCTTCAGAGCACAGATACGCAGTATTTT. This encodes CASSSILQSTDTQYF.

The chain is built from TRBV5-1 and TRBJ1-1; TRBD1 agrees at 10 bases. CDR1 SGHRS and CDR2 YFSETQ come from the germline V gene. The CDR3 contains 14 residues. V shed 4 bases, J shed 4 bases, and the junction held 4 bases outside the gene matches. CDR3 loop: CASSQRTGGTEAFF. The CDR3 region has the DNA TGCGCCAGCAGCCAACGGACAGGGGGCACTGAAGCTTTCTTT. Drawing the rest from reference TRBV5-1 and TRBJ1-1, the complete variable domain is KAGVTQTPRYLIKTRGQQVTLSCSPISGHRSVSWYQQTPGQGLQFLFEYFSETQRNKGNFPGRFSGRQFSNSRSEMNVSTLELGDSALYLCASSQRTGGTEAFFGQGTRLTVV.

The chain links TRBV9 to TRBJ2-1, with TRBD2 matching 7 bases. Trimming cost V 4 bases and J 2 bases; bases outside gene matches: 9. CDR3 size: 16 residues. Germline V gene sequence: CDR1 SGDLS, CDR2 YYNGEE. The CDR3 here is CASSPLGLAAYNEQFF. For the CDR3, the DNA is TGTGCCAGCAGCCCACTGGGGCTAGCGGCCTACAATGAGCAGTTCTTC.

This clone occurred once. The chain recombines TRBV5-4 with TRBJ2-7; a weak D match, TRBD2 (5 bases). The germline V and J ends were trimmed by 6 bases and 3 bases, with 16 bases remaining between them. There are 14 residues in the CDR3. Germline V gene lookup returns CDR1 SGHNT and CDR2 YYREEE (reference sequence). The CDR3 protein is CASTIYGGGYEQYF. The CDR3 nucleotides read TGTGCCAGCACCATCTACGGAGGCGGCTACGAGCAGTACTTC. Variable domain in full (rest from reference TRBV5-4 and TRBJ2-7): ETGVTQSPTHLIKTRGQQVTLRCSSQSGHNTVSWYQQALGQGPQFIFQYYREEENGRGNFPPRFSGLQFPNYSSELNVNALELDDSALYLCASTIYGGGYEQYFGPGTRLTVT.

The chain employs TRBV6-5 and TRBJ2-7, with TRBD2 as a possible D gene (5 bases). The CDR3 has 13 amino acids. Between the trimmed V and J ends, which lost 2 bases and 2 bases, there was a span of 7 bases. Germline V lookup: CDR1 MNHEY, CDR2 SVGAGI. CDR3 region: CASSYPGTYEQYF. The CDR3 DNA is TGTGCCAGCAGTTACCCCGGGACCTACGAGCAGTACTTC.

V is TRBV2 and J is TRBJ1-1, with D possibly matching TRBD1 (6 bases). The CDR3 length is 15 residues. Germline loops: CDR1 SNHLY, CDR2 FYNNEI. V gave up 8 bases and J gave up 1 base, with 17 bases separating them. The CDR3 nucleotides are TGTGCCAGCGATTTCGGGGGGCAGTGGAACACTGAAGCTTTCTTT. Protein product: CASDFGGQWNTEAFF.

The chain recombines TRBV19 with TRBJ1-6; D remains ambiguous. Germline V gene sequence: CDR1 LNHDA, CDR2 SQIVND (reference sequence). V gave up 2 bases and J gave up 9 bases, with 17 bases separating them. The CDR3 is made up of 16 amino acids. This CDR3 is CASSIRMWQPSSPLHF. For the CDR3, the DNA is TGTGCCAGTAGTATAAGAATGTGGCAGCCTAGTTCACCCCTCCACTTT.

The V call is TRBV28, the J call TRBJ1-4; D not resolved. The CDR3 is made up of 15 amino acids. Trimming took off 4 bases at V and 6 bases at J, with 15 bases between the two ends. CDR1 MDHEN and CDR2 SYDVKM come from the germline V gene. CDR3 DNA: TGTGCCAGCAGTTCCCCTTTGGGGAGGTATGAAAAACTGTTTTTT. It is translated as CASSSPLGRYEKLFF.

The CDR3 here is CASSLSLGYGYTF. Written as DNA, the CDR3 is TGCGCCAGCAGCTTGAGCCTCGGCTATGGCTACACCTTC. The V gene is TRBV5-1, the J gene TRBJ1-2; D not resolved. The CDR3 loop spans 13 amino acids. Germline CDR1 is SGHRS and CDR2 is YFSETQ. The V gene lost 1 base and the J gene lost 4 bases, with 8 bases spanning the gap.

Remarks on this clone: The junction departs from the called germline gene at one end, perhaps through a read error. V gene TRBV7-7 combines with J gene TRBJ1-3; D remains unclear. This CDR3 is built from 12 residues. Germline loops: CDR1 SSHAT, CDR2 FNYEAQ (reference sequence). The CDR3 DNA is TGTGCTAGCAGCGGGGAGGGAAACACCATATATTTT. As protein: CASSGEGNTIYF.

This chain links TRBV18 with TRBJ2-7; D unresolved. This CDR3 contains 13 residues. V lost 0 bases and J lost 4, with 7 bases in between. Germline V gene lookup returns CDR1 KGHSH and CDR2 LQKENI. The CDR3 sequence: CASSPPSVYEQYF. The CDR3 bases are TGTGCCAGCTCACCACCGAGTGTATACGAGCAGTACTTC.